This T cell receptor (beta chain) stems from a study of Graves' ophthalmopathy and Graves' hyperthyroidism. Overall study context: Stable hyperthyroidism meant no ophthalmopathy within 18 months of follow-up.

A diagnosis was made from clinical symptoms together with serum thyroxine, TRAb, thyroid ultrasound and orbital computed tomography. This clonotype has a count of ten or more. Its antigen remains unknown. V gave up 2 bases and J gave up 2 bases; unmatched junction bases: 7. The CDR3 has 16 residues. Per germline, CDR1 SSHAT and CDR2 FNYEAQ (reference sequence). Whole-study findings and limits: Both an approximately 70% sensitivity and an approximately 72% specificity characterized the model's predictions of ophthalmopathy progression. Classification of ophthalmopathy versus stable hyperthyroidism by a 13-signature model yielded around 91% sensitivity and just under 83% specificity.

From RNA, the CDR3 regions of TCR beta chains were amplified and sequenced. Investigators did first-round RT-PCR with HTBI primers, then second-round multiplex PCR. MiXCR, run by TCRdb on the multiplex PCR reads, gives a single entry per CDR3 protein. The table lists around 1,200,000 distinct CDR3 sequences, about 38% of them singletons, with roughly 10% in the top ten. The sample comprised peripheral blood or thyroid tissue (not recorded which). The clonotype comes from an adult man with Graves' hyperthyroidism. The chain combines TRBV7-7 with TRBJ2-5, with TRBD2 matching 8 bases. The chain's CDR3 is CASSLMAGGGQETQYF. For the CDR3, the DNA is TGTGCCAGCAGCTTAATGGCGGGAGGAGGACAAGAGACCCAGTACTTC.